This paragraph reports one TCR beta chain. This clonotype was seen once. Its antigen is not yet known. Nothing much larger sits one base from this clone, and base qualities are not available. One read alone lends weak support. Peripheral blood CD8+ and CD4+ T cells from healthy donors, Susac syndrome patients and multiple sclerosis patients were profiled using high-throughput TCR beta sequencing. Susac syndrome patients met recently defined diagnostic criteria for definite or probable disease. Bulk CD8+ and CD4+ T cells were purified by magnetic negative isolation, while CD8+ TEMRA cells were enriched using FACS. Blood was drawn into EDTA tubes, processed within 24 hours, and PBMCs were isolated by density gradient centrifugation. PBMCs destined for TCR sequencing were cryopreserved in liquid nitrogen and later thawed in a 37 °C water bath. A purity of at least 90% was achieved for sorted or isolated CD4+, CD8+ and CD8+ TEMRA cells.

RNA was extracted with the RNeasy kit and roughly 0.45 to 1 ug was reverse transcribed using random hexamers. TCR beta CDR3 regions were amplified with the immunoSEQ multiplex PCR assay covering 54 Vbeta and 13 Jbeta segments. PCR amplification bias was corrected using a synthetic template baseline for primer optimization and computational correction. The authors' analysis ran thus. Reads were assigned to V, D and J genes according to IMGT and analyzed in immunoSEQ Analyzer, with only productive sequences retained. Clonality was computed as one minus Shannon entropy normalized by log2 of the number of productive unique sequences. Public and private clones were assessed among the 100 most prevalent clones of each patient and control. Clones were defined as Susac-specific if absent from the healthy and MS cohorts, from around 1,000 published viral clones and from other ImmuneACCESS disease sequences. In-frame beta chains were kept once TCRdb had trimmed the public reads at Q25 with fastp and called clones with MiXCR. Under each unique CDR3 protein, matching rows form one entry showing the most common genes and DNA. The V and J calls shown here were made by TCRdb, not taken from the authors' results. The sample yields 150,000 to 200,000 distinct CDR3 sequences; 90% to 95% were counted once. The ten largest clones take up 0.085% to 0.1% of the sample.

For CDR1 and CDR2, the germline V gene lists SQVTM and ANQGSEA. Inclusive of the bounding cysteine and phenylalanine, the CDR3 is 13 residues long. The CDR3 DNA has 39 bases and is translated from base 1. V gives up 6 bases and J gives up 2 bases, and the segment between their germline ends measures 12 bases. This entry comes from a study of CD8 T cells in Susac syndrome (dated 2019 in TCRdb). Background for the entire study: Of the Susac syndrome patients who were sequenced, under 10 were in clinical remission while roughly 6 had clinically active disease. At blood withdrawal, Susac syndrome patients were either therapy-naive, taking corticosteroids (in some cases with IVIg as well), or taking IVIg alone. Whether CD8+ T cell activation and differentiation in Susac syndrome was antigen driven was tested using repertoire sequencing.

General findings and caveats noted by the study authors: In patients with Susac syndrome, the CD4+ T cell repertoire showed no detectable clonal expansion. The study acknowledged that relatively few individuals were included in the TCR sequencing and HLA analysis.

Sequenced: CD4+ T cells from PBMCs. The sequence came from a human donor with Susac syndrome. The V and J genes are TRBV29-1 and TRBJ2-3, with TRBD2 perhaps the D gene, on 5 matching bases. The encoded CDR3 is CSVSSGPTDTQYF. The bases read TGCAGCGTCTCGAGCGGACCCACAGATACGCAGTATTTT.